Below are 14 T cell receptor beta chains sequenced from a single sample in a study of radiotherapy plus CTLA-4 blockade in lung cancer. Using immunoSEQ multiplex PCR, the repertoire was profiled, and TCRdb retains in-frame clones only, with some absent. The sample yields some 100,000 clones, around 86% seen once. The starting material was peripheral blood, obtained from a patient treated with radiotherapy plus ipilimumab. Receptor source: a human donor with non-small cell lung cancer that progressed on radiotherapy plus ipilimumab.

The chain links TRBV7-2 to TRBJ2-1, with TRBD2 matching over 10 bases. V lost 5 bases to trimming and J lost 6 bases; unmatched junction nucleotides: 10. CDR3 length: 16 residues. The germline V gene has CDR1 SGHTA and CDR2 FQGNSA. In nucleotides, the CDR3 is TGTGCCAGCAGCGCCTGGAGAGGGACTAGCGTCAATGAGCAGTTCTTC. Translation: CASSAWRGTSVNEQFF.

This sequence joins TRBV25-1 and TRBJ2-1; D not resolved. V lost 8 bases to trimming and J lost 0 bases, with 11 bases between them. The germline CDR1 and CDR2 sequences are MGHDK and SYGVNS. This CDR3 is built from 14 residues. The CDR3 spells CASVTRSSYNEQFF. The CDR3 DNA reads TGTGCCAGCGTTACTCGGAGCTCCTACAATGAGCAGTTCTTC.

This chain connects TRBV6-5 to TRBJ2-3; D unresolved. Germline assignment: CDR1 MNHEY and CDR2 SVGAGI. V lost 4 bases and J lost 4, with 6 bases in between. CDR3 length: 12 amino acids. The CDR3 region is CASSSSADTQYF. The CDR3, as DNA: TGTGCCAGCAGTTCATCAGCAGATACGCAGTATTTT.

This clone has a single count. The chain combines TRBV4-2 with TRBJ2-3; 13 nucleotides match TRBD2. The CDR3 covers 18 residues. Trimming took 0 bases from V and 4 from J; bases not matched to a gene: 7. Germline values: CDR1 LGHNA, CDR2 YNFKEQ. The CDR3 sequence is CASSQDPRLAGGSDTQYF. CDR3 in DNA: TGTGCCAGCAGCCAAGATCCCCGACTAGCGGGGGGTTCAGATACGCAGTATTTT.

This rearrangement joins TRBV5-1 to TRBJ1-3; D not certain. V was clipped by 1 base and J by 2 bases, with 10 bases between them. Per germline, CDR1 SGHRS and CDR2 YFSETQ. The CDR3 has 15 amino acids. CDR3 region: CASSLTGDAGNTIYF. The CDR3 bases are TGCGCCAGCAGCTTGACTGGTGACGCTGGAAACACCATATATTTT.

This chain's CDR3 is CASSLQGGPADTQYF. DNA of the CDR3: TGCGCCAGCAGCTTGCAGGGGGGGCCCGCAGATACGCAGTATTTT. The chain couples TRBV5-1 to TRBJ2-3, with D perhaps being TRBD1 or TRBD2 (7 bases each). The V end was cut by 1 base, the J end by 4 bases, with 13 bases between. Germline CDR1 reads SGHRS; CDR2 reads YFSETQ. The CDR3 spans 15 residues.

Here the CDR3 reads CASSPRLAPGDTQYF. Here the CDR3 DNA reads TGTGCCAGCAGCCCTCGACTAGCCCCTGGGGATACGCAGTATTTT. This chain uses TRBV7-9 with TRBJ2-3; TRBD2 agrees at 7 bases. The ends lost 5 bases at V and 6 bases at J; junction bases unmatched: 11. The CDR3 sequence is 15 residues long. The germline V gene encodes CDR1 SEHNR and CDR2 FQNEAQ (reference sequence).

The chain's CDR3 is CASAGEYEQYF. The CDR3 coding sequence is TGTGCCAGCGCGGGAGAGTACGAGCAGTACTTC. The chain employs TRBV5-4 and TRBJ2-7; 7 nucleotides line up with TRBD2. The V gene end was trimmed by 7 bases and the J gene end by 4 bases; junction bases not matched to a gene: 2. This CDR3 is 11 amino acids long. CDR1 and CDR2 from the germline V gene are SGHNT and YYREEE (reference sequence). The variable domain in full, with the rest retrieved from reference TRBV5-4 and TRBJ2-7, is ETGVTQSPTHLIKTRGQQVTLRCSSQSGHNTVSWYQQALGQGPQFIFQYYREEENGRGNFPPRFSGLQFPNYSSELNVNALELDDSALYLCASAGEYEQYFGPGTRLTVT.

V gene TRBV6-6 combines with J gene TRBJ2-3, with unresolved D. Trimming pared 4 bases from V and 2 bases from J, leaving 4 bases between. Germline assignment: CDR1 MNHNY and CDR2 SVGAGI (reference sequence). This CDR3 contains 12 residues. The CDR3 here is CASSSTTDTQYF. The CDR3 DNA reads TGTGCCAGCAGTTCAACCACAGATACGCAGTATTTT.

The chain is built from TRBV7-2 and TRBJ2-5; 9 nucleotides align to TRBD2. Germline lookup yields CDR1 SGHTA and CDR2 FQGNSA. Trimming cost V 0 bases and J 5 bases; bases outside gene matches: 7. This CDR3 contains 16 residues. CDR3 amino acids: CASSLASGRGFETQYF. The CDR3 nucleotides read TGTGCCAGCAGCTTAGCTAGCGGGAGAGGGTTTGAGACCCAGTACTTC.

The chain joins TRBV5-4 to TRBJ2-3; 8 bases are shared with TRBD1. V dropped 2 bases and J dropped 6; count of bases not matched to a gene: 8. This CDR3 is built from 15 residues. Germline V gives CDR1 SGHNT, CDR2 YYREEE (reference sequence). CDR3 in amino acids: CASSLPGQASDTQYF. The CDR3 nucleotides read TGTGCCAGCAGCTTACCGGGACAGGCTTCCGATACGCAGTATTTT.

The V gene is TRBV7-9, the J gene TRBJ1-4; TRBD1 aligns across 9 bases. V trimming: 1 base; J trimming: 0 bases; junction bases outside the gene matches: 0. Germline CDR1 SEHNR, CDR2 FQNEAQ (reference sequence). This CDR3 contains 16 residues. The CDR3, as DNA: TGTGCCAGCAGCTTAGGACAGGGGGCAACTAATGAAAAACTGTTTTTT. This translates into CASSLGQGATNEKLFF.

The chain is built from TRBV18 and TRBJ1-5; the D is unclear. Germline CDR1 is KGHSH and CDR2 is LQKENI. V was clipped by 5 bases and J by 0 bases, with 5 bases between them. The CDR3 contains 13 residues. The CDR3, as DNA: TGTGCCAGCTCAAAGGATAGCAATCAGCCCCAGCATTTT. This encodes CASSKDSNQPQHF.

The chain has TRBV2 and TRBJ1-3, with TRBD1 identical over 7 bases. The CDR3 sequence is 16 residues long. The V and J ends lost 6 bases and 5 bases, in that order; junction bases with no gene match: 13. Germline V CDR1 and CDR2: SNHLY, FYNNEI. This CDR3 is CASSADRDIGRNTIYF. DNA of the CDR3: TGTGCCAGCAGCGCCGACAGGGACATTGGTAGAAACACCATATATTTT.